The 24 T cell receptor beta chains given below trace back to one sample, sequenced in a study of shared clonotypes between healthy human individuals. CD8 cells classed as naive were CD45RO-negative and positively selected for CCR7, excluding terminally differentiated effector memory CD45RA+ cells. The data were produced by immunoSEQ multiplex PCR, yet TCRdb's version contains in-frame clones alone and is incomplete. The sample carries nearly 2 million clones, less than 95% recorded once. The sequenced material came from naive CD8+ T cells sorted from blood. The source is a man younger than 35 in good health.

About this clone itself: Different DNA sequences within this sample yield the same CDR3. The chain joins TRBV27 to TRBJ2-7; D might be TRBD1 (6 bases). Germline loops: CDR1 MNHEY, CDR2 SMNVEV (reference sequence). Trimming removed 6 bases from V and 3 bases from J, with 9 bases in between. The CDR3 loop spans 12 amino acids. This chain's CDR3 is CASSPQGYEQYF. The CDR3, as DNA: TGTGCCAGCAGCCCACAGGGCTACGAGCAGTACTTC.

The rearrangement uses TRBV28 and TRBJ2-5; either TRBD1 or TRBD2 may fit D (5 bases each). The CDR3 totals 14 residues. Germline assignment: CDR1 MDHEN and CDR2 SYDVKM. V was clipped by 7 bases and J by 5 bases, with 17 bases between them. This chain's CDR3 is CASTRGGPGETQYF. The CDR3 DNA reads as TGTGCCAGCACCCGTGGGGGACCAGGGGAGACCCAGTACTTC.

The chain is built from TRBV19 and TRBJ1-2; D gene unclear. Germline lookup yields CDR1 LNHDA and CDR2 SQIVND (reference sequence). The V gene lost 3 bases and the J gene lost 4 bases, with 18 bases spanning the gap. The CDR3 contains 16 residues. Here the CDR3 DNA reads TGTGCCAGTAGTATTTCAGGTCTCGATGGGAGCTATGGCTACACCTTC. Its translation is CASSISGLDGSYGYTF.

The V gene is TRBV6-5, the J gene TRBJ1-3; D is uncertain. The ends were cut back, 2 bases at V and 0 bases at J, with 5 bases in the middle. Germline-derived CDR1 and CDR2 are MNHEY and SVGAGI. The CDR3 covers 14 residues. This CDR3 reads CASSYAGSGNTIYF. The CDR3 DNA is TGTGCCAGCAGTTACGCCGGCTCTGGAAACACCATATATTTT.

The J gene is TRBJ2-6, the V gene TRBV30; tentatively, D is TRBD2 (5 bases). Germline assignment: CDR1 GTSNPN and CDR2 SVGIG (reference sequence). The CDR3 runs 14 residues. The germline V and J ends were trimmed by 4 bases and 0 bases, with 7 bases remaining between them. The DNA of the CDR3 is TGTGCCTGGATGAGGGCCTCTGGGGCCAACGTCCTGACTTTC. It is translated as CAWMRASGANVLTF.

This chain connects TRBV12-5 to TRBJ2-7, with TRBD1 identical over 7 bases. CDR3 length equals 13 residues. Germline V gives CDR1 LGHNT, CDR2 FRNRAP. V lost 4 bases, J lost 3 bases, and 3 bases stayed unmatched. DNA for the CDR3: TGTGCTAGTGGTTGGGACAGCTACTACGAGCAGTACTTC. Protein: CASGWDSYYEQYF.

The V gene is TRBV27, the J gene TRBJ2-7; TRBD2 matches 9 bases. Germline V gene sequence: CDR1 MNHEY, CDR2 SMNVEV (reference sequence). CDR3 size: 16 residues. The trim removed 2 bases at V and 3 bases at J, leaving 8 bases unmatched. CDR3 sequence reads: CASSLSGRYPIYEQYF. CDR3 nucleotide sequence: TGTGCCAGCAGTTTAAGCGGGAGGTATCCCATCTACGAGCAGTACTTC.

This clone was counted only a few times. The V gene is TRBV4-1, the J gene TRBJ1-2; D is perhaps TRBD1 (5 bases). The CDR3 totals 14 residues. Per germline, CDR1 MGHRA and CDR2 YSYEKL. Trimming stripped 3 bases from V and 3 bases from J, with 11 bases between. The CDR3: CASSHSGLDYGYTF. In DNA, the CDR3 is TGCGCCAGCAGCCATTCAGGGCTGGACTATGGCTACACCTTC.

The rearrangement uses TRBV4-2 and TRBJ2-3, with a tentative D call TRBD2 (6 bases). This CDR3 spans 15 amino acids. CDR1 is LGHNA, CDR2 YNFKEQ, per germline. The V end lost 0 bases, the J end lost 6 bases, and 13 bases lay between the germline ends. The CDR3, as DNA: TGTGCCAGCAGCCAAGAGAGCATAGGAGGGGATACGCAGTATTTT. Its translation is CASSQESIGGDTQYF.

The chain has TRBV15 and TRBJ2-1; 8 bases agree with TRBD2. Germline CDR1 reads LNHNV; CDR2 reads YYDKDF (reference sequence). The V segment lost 3 bases and the J segment 4 bases; nucleotides outside the gene matches: 5. The CDR3 totals 15 residues. The CDR3 DNA reads as TGTGCCACCAGCAGTATAGCGGGATCGTACAATGAGCAGTTCTTC. Translating it yields CATSSIAGSYNEQFF.

The DNA of the CDR3 is TGTGCCAGCAGCCCTCCGGACAGCAACACTGAAGCTTTCTTT. Protein product: CASSPPDSNTEAFF. The chain joins TRBV7-9 to TRBJ1-1; tentative D call: TRBD1 (6 bases). Trimming removed 5 bases from V and 2 bases from J, with 12 bases in between. CDR3 length equals 14 residues. The germline V gene encodes CDR1 SEHNR and CDR2 FQNEAQ (reference sequence).

The chain is built from TRBV23-1 and TRBJ1-4, with a weak D call TRBD1 (5 bases). TRBV23-1 is placed among ORFs of uncertain function. Trimming cost V 0 bases and J 3 bases, with 8 bases left between them. This CDR3 is 15 amino acids long. The CDR3 loop reads CASSQSPGSNEKLFF. For the CDR3, the DNA is TGCGCCAGCAGTCAATCCCCAGGGTCTAATGAAAAACTGTTTTTT.

This chain links TRBV5-6 with TRBJ2-3; 8 bases line up with TRBD2. Germline V CDR1 and CDR2: SGHDT, YYEEEE. V shed 3 bases, J shed 3 bases, and the junction held 3 bases outside the gene matches. The CDR3 is made up of 14 amino acids. The CDR3 region is CASSSGLVTDTQYF. CDR3 bases: TGTGCCAGCAGCTCGGGACTAGTAACAGATACGCAGTATTTT.

As to this clone: The sample carries other DNA sequences with the same CDR3. V and J are TRBV11-2 and TRBJ2-1, with unresolved D. Germline V lookup: CDR1 SGHAT, CDR2 FQNNGV. This CDR3 contains 11 residues. Trimming pared 5 bases from V and 8 bases from J, leaving 7 bases between. The CDR3 is CASSPLDEQFF. Written as DNA, the CDR3 is TGTGCCAGCAGCCCCCTAGATGAGCAGTTCTTC. The entire variable domain, with the rest obtained from reference TRBV11-2 and TRBJ2-1, is as follows: EAGVAQSPRYKIIEKRQSVAFWCNPISGHATLYWYQQILGQGPKLLIQFQNNGVVDDSQLPKDRFSAERLKGVDSTLKIQPAKLEDSAVYLCASSPLDEQFFGPGTRLTVL.

V and J are TRBV6-5 and TRBJ2-5; D gene uncertain. V was pared by 6 bases and J by 11 bases, with 19 bases between. The length of the CDR3 is 13 residues. CDR1 MNHEY and CDR2 SVGAGI come from the germline V gene. The chain's CDR3 is CASSDSPALFQYF. The DNA for the CDR3 is TGTGCCAGCAGCGACTCGCCCGCGTTATTTCAGTACTTC.

J is TRBJ1-1 and V is TRBV7-9, with 7 bases aligning to TRBD1. The CDR3 is 17 amino acids. With V trimmed by 4 bases and J by 1 base, 12 bases remained unmatched. Germline V gene sequence: CDR1 SEHNR, CDR2 FQNEAQ (reference sequence). DNA of the CDR3: TGTGCCAGCAGCTCCCCGGCGGGGACAGACAAGAACACTGAAGCTTTCTTT. Protein: CASSSPAGTDKNTEAFF.

This clone came up once. The sample contains more than one DNA sequence encoding this CDR3. This chain links TRBV19 with TRBJ2-2, with D hard to call. V dropped 3 bases and J dropped 7 bases, with 3 bases sitting between them. The germline V gene has CDR1 LNHDA and CDR2 SQIVND (reference sequence). This CDR3 is 11 amino acids long. The CDR3 nucleotides are TGTGCCAGTAGTATTATCGGGGAGCTGTTTTTT. This translates into CASSIIGELFF.

This clone has just one count. The same CDR3 arises from other DNA sequences in this sample as well. This chain joins TRBV27 and TRBJ2-3, with D perhaps given as TRBD1 or TRBD2 (5 bases each). Trimming pared 3 bases from V and 2 bases from J, leaving 9 bases between. CDR3 length: 14 amino acids. Germline V gives CDR1 MNHEY, CDR2 SMNVEV (reference sequence). The CDR3 DNA follows: TGTGCCAGCAGTTTCGTCGGGACCACAGATACGCAGTATTTT. Its translation is CASSFVGTTDTQYF.

The chain joins TRBV7-9 to TRBJ2-5; 10 nucleotides agree with TRBD1. Trimming took 1 base from V and 6 from J; bases not matched to a gene: 14. Looked up from germline, CDR1 is SEHNR and CDR2 is FQNEAQ (reference sequence). This CDR3 is 18 amino acids long. The CDR3 protein is CASSLGGGEDRGRKTQYF. CDR3 nucleotides: TGTGCCAGCAGCTTAGGTGGTGGAGAGGACAGGGGGAGAAAGACCCAGTACTTC.

The chain employs TRBV7-2 and TRBJ2-1; D is ambiguous. Germline V CDR1 and CDR2: SGHTA, FQGNSA. Trimming stripped 5 bases from V and 10 bases from J, with 12 bases between. The CDR3 totals 12 residues. CDR3 protein: CASSAPGREQFF. CDR3 coding DNA: TGTGCCAGCAGCGCCCCTGGGCGGGAGCAGTTCTTC.

As concerns this clone: A much more abundant neighbour one base away suggests this may be a read error. Other DNA variants within this sample encode the same CDR3. The CDR3 reads CASSEGYEQYF. CDR3 nucleotides: TGCGCCAGCAGTGAAGGCTACGAGCAGTACTTC. The genes are TRBV10-1 and TRBJ2-7, with D hard to call. Per germline, CDR1 WNHNN and CDR2 SYGVQD (reference sequence). The CDR3 has 11 amino acids. With 3 bases removed from V and 3 bases from J, the gap between germline ends came to 3 bases.

The rearrangement joins TRBV28 to TRBJ1-1; maybe TRBD1 (6 bases). Trimming cost V 8 bases and J 11 bases, with 18 bases left between them. The CDR3 length is 12 residues. The germline CDR1 and CDR2 sequences are MDHEN and SYDVKM. In DNA, the CDR3 is TGTGCCAGCCCTGACGGGGGGGGACACGCTTTCTTT. This sequence encodes CASPDGGGHAFF.

The chain couples TRBV25-1 to TRBJ2-5; 7 bases align to TRBD2. The germline CDR1 and CDR2 sequences are MGHDK and SYGVNS. This CDR3 region has 16 residues. V lost 2 bases and J lost 5; bases outside the gene matches: 11. The CDR3 spells CASSEGHIGAGETQYF. The DNA for the CDR3 is TGTGCCAGCAGTGAAGGCCACATTGGAGCGGGGGAGACCCAGTACTTC.

The chain carries TRBV27 and TRBJ1-1; weak D call: TRBD1 (5 bases). The germline CDR1 and CDR2 sequences are MNHEY and SMNVEV (reference sequence). V was cut by 2 bases and J by 5 bases, with 12 bases left in between. The CDR3 extends over 14 amino acids. CDR3 coding DNA: TGTGCCAGCAGTTTAGACGCGGGGGGAACTGAAGCTTTCTTT. Protein: CASSLDAGGTEAFF.